A single sample is the source of the 22 T cell receptor beta chains below, sequenced in a study of T cells in localized non-small cell lung cancer. TCRdb's table, derived via immunoSEQ multiplex PCR, lists solely in-frame clones and lacks some. This sample carries about 1,800 clones, roughly a fifth of them seen once, and the ten largest clones take approximately 16%. The source material was lung tumor tissue, sampled before any cancer treatment. These receptor sequences come from a male donor aged 60 or over with stage I lung adenocarcinoma.

This clone was detected only a few times. The chain employs TRBV11-3 and TRBJ1-2, with D possibly TRBD1 on 6 matching bases. The CDR3 has 14 amino acids. V was clipped by 5 bases and J by 4 bases, with 14 bases between them. Germline CDR1 reads SGHNT; CDR2 reads YENEEA. Here the CDR3 reads CASSNAGAGYGYTF. The CDR3 DNA reads TGTGCCAGCAGCAACGCAGGGGCTGGCTATGGCTACACCTTC.

V gene TRBV6-8 combines with J gene TRBJ2-7; D possibly uses TRBD1 or TRBD2 (5 bases each). Per germline, CDR1 MNHGY and CDR2 SAAAGT. V lost 0 bases to trimming and J lost 2 bases, with 8 bases between them. CDR3 length: 14 amino acids. As DNA, the CDR3 is TGTGCCAGCAGTTACTCGGGGGAGACCTACGAGCAGTACTTC. This sequence encodes CASSYSGETYEQYF.

The rearrangement joins TRBV11-3 to TRBJ2-2, with a tentative D call TRBD1 (6 bases). CDR3 size: 14 residues. Germline V gene sequence: CDR1 SGHNT, CDR2 YENEEA. V lost 8 bases to trimming and J lost 1 base, with 11 bases between them. DNA of the CDR3: TGTGCCAGCGGGGACACCGAGAACACCGGGGAGCTGTTTTTT. Translating it yields CASGDTENTGELFF.

V is TRBV6-1 and J is TRBJ2-1; a possible D gene is TRBD2 (5 bases). Germline V gene sequence: CDR1 MNHNS, CDR2 SASEGT. The V and J ends lost 1 base and 5 bases respectively, with 6 bases between them. The CDR3 consists of 13 residues. CDR3 sequence reads: CASSEGTHNEQFF. The CDR3, as DNA: TGTGCCAGCAGTGAAGGGACTCACAATGAGCAGTTCTTC.

By sample fraction, this clone is medium-sized. The chain is built from TRBV11-3 and TRBJ1-2; 9 positions agree with TRBD1. From germline, CDR1 is SGHNT and CDR2 YENEEA. CDR3 length: 15 amino acids. J lost 3 bases, V lost 4 bases, and 6 bases had no gene match. The DNA for the CDR3 is TGTGCCAGCAGCTCCCCGGACAGGGGTGACTATGGCTACACCTTC. Encoded protein: CASSSPDRGDYGYTF.

This clone was seen a few times. The chain has TRBV10-3 and TRBJ2-5; D not certain. V was trimmed by 0 bases and J by 2 bases, leaving 10 bases between them. There are 15 residues in the CDR3. CDR1 is ENHRY, CDR2 SYGVKD, per germline. The CDR3 DNA is TGTGCCATCAGTGAGTCGGTCACCCTACAAGAGACCCAGTACTTC. Its translation is CAISESVTLQETQYF.

CDR3: CASSPLAGGQNEQFF. The DNA for the CDR3 is TGTGCCAGCTCACCTCTAGCGGGGGGGCAAAATGAGCAGTTCTTC. The chain couples TRBV18 to TRBJ2-1, with TRBD2 identical over 12 bases. The CDR3 covers 15 residues. The ends lost 3 bases at V and 7 bases at J; junction bases unmatched: 4. Per the germline V gene, CDR1 is KGHSH and CDR2 is LQKENI. Complete variable domain (other parts from reference TRBV18 and TRBJ2-1): NAGVMQNPRHLVRRRGQEARLRCSPMKGHSHVYWYRQLPEEGLKFMVYLQKENIIDESGMPKERFSAEFPKEGPSILRIQQVVRGDSAAYFCASSPLAGGQNEQFFGPGTRLTVL.

Judged by abundance, this clone is medium-sized. V and J are TRBV6-8 and TRBJ2-7, with 8 bases aligning to TRBD1. This CDR3 is built from 16 residues. Germline-derived CDR1 and CDR2 are MNHGY and SAAAGT. J was trimmed by 6 bases and V by 2 bases; bases with no gene match: 12. For the CDR3, the DNA is TGTGCCAGCAGTTACGGGTTTGGAGCAGGGGGCACCGAGCAGTACTTC. Its protein is CASSYGFGAGGTEQYF.

The chain carries TRBV19 and TRBJ2-3; 10 nucleotides line up with TRBD2. Germline CDR1 is LNHDA and CDR2 is SQIVND (reference sequence). With V trimmed by 3 bases and J by 2 bases, 2 bases remained unmatched. The CDR3 is made up of 15 amino acids. CDR3 nucleotide sequence: TGTGCCAGTAGTATTAGCGGGGGGCCCACAGATACGCAGTATTTT. It translates to CASSISGGPTDTQYF.

The chain employs TRBV28 and TRBJ1-2; 9 bases align to TRBD1. The V segment lost 4 bases and the J segment 5 bases; nucleotides outside the gene matches: 5. The CDR3 is 14 amino acids. CDR1 MDHEN and CDR2 SYDVKM come from the germline V gene. The CDR3 DNA reads TGTGCCAGCAGTTCAGGACAGGGGTTTTATGGCTACACCTTC. This gives the protein CASSSGQGFYGYTF.

In this sample, this clone is large. The chain carries TRBV11-3 and TRBJ1-6, with D hard to call. CDR3 length: 16 amino acids. The germline V gene has CDR1 SGHNT and CDR2 YENEEA. V was trimmed by 2 bases and J by 10 bases, leaving 18 bases between them. The CDR3 coding sequence is TGTGCCAGCAGCTTATCAGCGAGGGCCTTTAGATCACCCCTCCACTTT. This encodes CASSLSARAFRSPLHF.

This clone occurred a few times. The chain uses TRBV2 and TRBJ1-3; D gene uncertain. The length of the CDR3 is 17 residues. Trimming pared 6 bases from V and 0 bases from J, leaving 18 bases between. Germline CDR1 SNHLY, CDR2 FYNNEI. CDR3 loop: CASRLRRSTSSGNTIYF. The CDR3 DNA follows: TGTGCCAGCAGGTTGCGGAGATCCACAAGCTCTGGAAACACCATATATTTT.

The chain couples TRBV6-8 to TRBJ2-2; TRBD1 aligns across 9 bases. Germline assignment: CDR1 MNHGY and CDR2 SAAAGT. CDR3 length: 17 residues. Trimming took 6 bases from V and 3 from J; bases not matched to a gene: 11. For the CDR3, the DNA is TGTGCCAGCAGCCTCACCGGACAGGGGAGGGACACCGGGGAGCTGTTTTTT. Translation: CASSLTGQGRDTGELFF.

This clone showed up just a few times. V and J are TRBV6-8 and TRBJ2-7; 7 positions match TRBD1. J gave up 3 bases and V 2 bases, and 4 bases lay outside the gene matches. The CDR3 runs to 14 residues. The germline V gene encodes CDR1 MNHGY and CDR2 SAAAGT. The CDR3 sequence is CASSYQGQYYEQYF. The CDR3, as DNA: TGTGCCAGCAGTTACCAGGGACAGTACTACGAGCAGTACTTC.

In its sample, this clone is large. The chain employs TRBV28 and TRBJ2-7, with TRBD2 matching over 7 bases. This CDR3 comprises 13 residues. Trimming removed 10 bases from V and 0 bases from J; junction bases left unmatched: 6. From germline, CDR1 is MDHEN and CDR2 SYDVKM. The CDR3 coding sequence is TGTGCCACCGAAGCGGGACCCTCCTACGAGCAGTACTTC. Translating it yields CATEAGPSYEQYF.

This clone was detected a few times. This rearrangement joins TRBV11-3 to TRBJ2-6, with D uncertain. Deletions cut 5 bases from V and 0 bases from J, with 11 bases between. Germline V gene data show CDR1 as SGHNT and CDR2 as YENEEA. The CDR3 extends over 16 amino acids. CDR3 nucleotides: TGTGCCAGCAGCCTCCGACTGAGCTCTGGGGCCAACGTCCTGACTTTC. It codes for CASSLRLSSGANVLTF.

By its share, this clone is medium-sized. The rearrangement joins TRBV6-8 to TRBJ2-1, with D tentatively TRBD1 (6 bases). The germline gives CDR1 MNHGY, CDR2 SAAAGT. The V and J ends lost 5 bases and 7 bases respectively, with 21 bases between them. The CDR3 has 16 residues. CDR3: CASSSTTGSNWNEQFF. CDR3 DNA: TGTGCCAGCAGTAGTACAACAGGGTCAAATTGGAATGAGCAGTTCTTC.

The CDR3 sequence: CASRDWREKLFF. CDR3 coding DNA: TGTGCCAGCAGGGATTGGAGGGAAAAACTGTTTTTT. The chain has TRBV9 and TRBJ1-4; unclear D gene. This CDR3 contains 12 residues. Germline CDR1 and CDR2: SGDLS and YYNGEE. V lost 5 bases to trimming and J lost 8 bases, with 10 bases between them.

This clone is judged medium-sized. The J gene is TRBJ2-7, the V gene TRBV11-3; 9 bases map to TRBD2. The germline V gene encodes CDR1 SGHNT and CDR2 YENEEA. J lost 0 bases, V lost 3 bases, and 6 bases had no gene match. The length of the CDR3 is 16 residues. For the CDR3, the DNA is TGTGCCAGCAGCTTGGACCCGCGGGGGGGCTCCTACGAGCAGTACTTC. Translating it yields CASSLDPRGGSYEQYF.

This clone was picked up a small number of times. The J gene is TRBJ2-3, the V gene TRBV6-8; either TRBD1 or TRBD2 may fit D (5 bases each). Germline V gene sequence: CDR1 MNHGY, CDR2 SAAAGT. V lost 5 bases and J lost 6, with 9 bases in between. CDR3 length: 12 residues. This chain's CDR3 is CASSRDGDTQYF. The CDR3 coding sequence is TGTGCCAGCAGTAGGGACGGCGATACGCAGTATTTT.

This clone was seen only a few times. The chain carries TRBV23-1 and TRBJ1-2, with D possibly TRBD1 on 5 matching bases. TRBV23-1 is annotated as an ORF whose role is uncertain. V was cut by 6 bases and J by 2 bases, with 16 bases left in between. The CDR3 is 15 residues long. The CDR3 reads CASSQERGYNYGYTF. CDR3 DNA: TGCGCCAGCAGCCAAGAGAGGGGCTACAACTATGGCTACACCTTC.

This clone appeared a few times. CDR3 DNA sequence: TGCGCCAGCAGCCCAAGGGGCCCTGAATGGGGTAATGAAAAACTGTTTTTT. Its translation: CASSPRGPEWGNEKLFF. The V and J genes are TRBV4-1 and TRBJ1-4; weak D call: TRBD1 (5 bases). The germline V and J ends were trimmed by 4 bases and 4 bases, with 19 bases remaining between them. The CDR3 is 17 amino acids. Per the germline V gene, CDR1 is MGHRA and CDR2 is YSYEKL.